Listed below are T cell receptor beta chains from one sample, sequenced in a study of shared clonotypes between healthy human individuals. TCRdb's copy holds only in-frame clones and misses some; the assay was immunoSEQ multiplex PCR. The table records about 550,000 clones, 95% of them present only once. The sample was naive CD8+ T cells sorted from blood. These receptors all come from a woman aged 25 to 39 in good health. CDR3s include the opening cysteine and the closing phenylalanine or tryptophan. D genes are given only for firm matches. Expanded clones are given a class, and other clones once, few, many or no size at all.

d_call j_call clone_size v_call cdr3_nt cdr3_aa
NA TRBJ2-2 once TRBV2 TGTGCCACCAGCGATCCGAACACCGGGGAGCTGTTTTTT CATSDPNTGELFF
TRBD2 TRBJ2-1 once TRBV28 TGTGCCAGCAGTTATAGCGGGTACTACAATGAGCAGTTCTTC CASSYSGYYNEQFF
TRBD1 TRBJ2-7 NA TRBV6-5 TGTGCCAGCAGCGCAGGGGGAGTCGAGCAGTACTTC CASSAGGVEQYF
NA TRBJ2-7 once TRBV7-9 TGTGCCAGCAGCTTAATCGCAGGGGCCCACGAGCAGTACTTC CASSLIAGAHEQYF
NA TRBJ1-1 NA TRBV27 TGTGCCAGCAGGGTTGTGTCCGGCAGGACCCCGAACACTGAAGCTTTCTTT CASRVVSGRTPNTEAFF
TRBD1 TRBJ2-1 NA TRBV2 TGTGCCAGCAGTTTCGGGACAGGGGGCAATGAGCAGTTCTTC CASSFGTGGNEQFF
TRBD1 TRBJ1-1 NA TRBV7-3 TGTGCCAGCAGCTTAACCCCTCTACAGGGGGCAAACACTGAAGCTTTCTTT CASSLTPLQGANTEAFF
NA TRBJ2-5 NA TRBV13 TGTGCCAGCAGCCCCTTCGGGGAGCGGGAGACCCAGTACTTC CASSPFGERETQYF
TRBD2 TRBJ2-1 NA TRBV27 TGTGCCAGCAGTTTATCCCGGGAGGGCCTGTACAATGAGCAGTTCTTC CASSLSREGLYNEQFF
NA TRBJ1-2 NA TRBV9 TGTGCCAGCAGCGTAGTGGACAAGGGCTATGGCTACACCTTC CASSVVDKGYGYTF
NA TRBJ1-2 NA TRBV19 TGTGCCAGTACCGGGACGTCTGGTGGCTACACCTTC CASTGTSGGYTF
NA TRBJ1-6 NA TRBV27 TGTGCCAGCATGGAGGGTGGCTCCTATAATTCACCCCTCCACTTT CASMEGGSYNSPLHF
NA TRBJ2-2 NA TRBV27 TGTGCCAGCAGTTTATTCCAAGCGAACACCGGGGAGCTGTTTTTT CASSLFQANTGELFF
TRBD1 TRBJ1-3 NA TRBV30 TGTGCCAGCAGGGACAGGGGGCCAAGAAACACCATATATTTT CASRDRGPRNTIYF
NA TRBJ2-1 NA TRBV6-5 TGTGCCAGCAGCACGACGGGGCTTAACAATGAGCAGTTCTTC CASSTTGLNNEQFF
TRBD1 TRBJ2-7 NA TRBV7-9 TGTGCCAGCAGCTCTCCGGGACAGGGGGCTCGACTAGAGACCTACGAGCAGTACTTC CASSSPGQGARLETYEQYF
TRBD2 TRBJ2-2 NA TRBV13 TGTGCCAGCAGCCCCGGACTAGCGGGTCCTCCCGGGGAGCTGTTTTTT CASSPGLAGPPGELFF
TRBD2 TRBJ2-1 NA TRBV14 TGTGCCAGCAGCCTACTAGCGGGGACGAATGAGCAGTTCTTC CASSLLAGTNEQFF
NA TRBJ2-7 NA TRBV27 TGTGCCAGCTCGATCTTTATCGGGACGGCCTACGAGCAGTACTTC CASSIFIGTAYEQYF
NA TRBJ2-7 NA TRBV6-5 TGTGCCAGCAGTATACACCCTGAGGGCGAGCAGTACTTC CASSIHPEGEQYF
TRBD2 TRBJ2-1 NA TRBV7-2 TGTGCCAGCTTGAGCGGGAGCTCCTACAATGAGCAGTTCTTC CASLSGSSYNEQFF
NA TRBJ2-7 NA TRBV28 TGTGCCAGCAGTGCTTCTCAGGCAATATACGAGCAGTACTTC CASSASQAIYEQYF
NA TRBJ2-3 NA TRBV5-4 TGTGCCAGCAGCTTGGATGCCCCGGATACGCAGTATTTT CASSLDAPDTQYF
NA TRBJ1-5 NA TRBV27 TGTGCCAGCAGTTTAAGGGATCATAATCAGCCCCAGCATTTT CASSLRDHNQPQHF
NA TRBJ2-5 NA TRBV5-1 TGCGCCAGCAGCTTGGCCGGGTCGGGATCGTACCAAGAGACCCAGTACTTC CASSLAGSGSYQETQYF
NA TRBJ2-6 NA TRBV25-1 TGTGCCAGCAGTGAATATGAAGGGAGCGGGGCCAACGTCCTGACTTTC CASSEYEGSGANVLTF
NA TRBJ1-1 NA TRBV14 TGTGCCAGCAGCCAAGATAGACGGACTGAAGCTTTCTTT CASSQDRRTEAFF
NA TRBJ1-5 NA TRBV5-1 TGCGCCAGCAGCTTGGTGGGTGGGGAACAGCCCCAGCATTTT CASSLVGGEQPQHF
NA TRBJ2-2 NA TRBV30 TGTGCCTGGAGTCCGGGAGAGATAAACGGGGAGCTGTTTTTT CAWSPGEINGELFF
NA TRBJ2-7 NA TRBV6-1 TGTGCCAGCAGGTACCGGGACGTAGGATCCTACGAGCAGTACTTC CASRYRDVGSYEQYF
TRBD2 TRBJ2-2 once TRBV30 TGTGCCTGGAGTGGGACTAGCGGGAGGGCCTTGGTTGGCGGGGAGCTGTTTTTT CAWSGTSGRALVGGELFF
TRBD2 TRBJ2-1 NA TRBV7-9 TGTGCCAGCAGCGCACCGGGACTAGCGGAGGCTGAGCAGTTCTTC CASSAPGLAEAEQFF
TRBD2 TRBJ2-2 NA TRBV28 TGTGCCAGCAGTAACCTACACCGAACTAGCGGGGAAAACACCGGGGAGCTGTTTTTT CASSNLHRTSGENTGELFF
TRBD1 TRBJ2-2 once TRBV19 TGTGCCAGTAGTACTTGGACAGGGGGATCCACCGGGGAGCTGTTTTTT CASSTWTGGSTGELFF
NA TRBJ1-5 NA TRBV6-5 TGTGCCAGCAGTTACCCTCAGCCCCAGCATTTT CASSYPQPQHF
TRBD2 TRBJ2-7 NA TRBV29-1 TGCAGCGTTCGGGGAGGGGCGGAGGGCGAGCAGTACTTC CSVRGGAEGEQYF
NA TRBJ1-1 once TRBV19 TGTGCCAGTAGTCTCTCGGACAGAGGGAACACTGAAGCTTTCTTT CASSLSDRGNTEAFF
NA TRBJ2-1 NA TRBV9 TGTGCCAGCAGCCAGGGTCTGTCCTACAATGAGCAGTTCTTC CASSQGLSYNEQFF
TRBD1 TRBJ1-4 NA TRBV5-4 TGTGCCAGCAGCTTGTTCGACAGGGGGGAAAAACTGTTTTTT CASSLFDRGEKLFF
NA TRBJ2-3 NA TRBV9 TGTGCCAGTGACTTCATAAACACAGATACGCAGTATTTT CASDFINTDTQYF
NA TRBJ2-1 NA TRBV7-6 TGTGCCAGCTCCCTAGGATACAATGAGCAGTTCTTC CASSLGYNEQFF
NA TRBJ1-3 NA TRBV4-1 TGCGCCAGCAGCCAGTCAGGGTTAGGGTTTGGAAACACCATATATTTT CASSQSGLGFGNTIYF
TRBD1 TRBJ1-2 NA TRBV5-6 TGTGCCAGCAGCGAATTCAGGGGGCTTGCTGGCTACACCTTC CASSEFRGLAGYTF
TRBD2 TRBJ2-1 NA TRBV29-1 TGCAGCGTTCCCTTAGCGGGAGAGGCCTTCAATGAGCAGTTCTTC CSVPLAGEAFNEQFF
TRBD2 TRBJ2-1 NA TRBV27 TGTGCCAGCAGTCTAGCGGTTTCCTACAATGAGCAGTTCTTC CASSLAVSYNEQFF
NA TRBJ1-1 once TRBV19 TGTGCCAGTAGTATAGATCATTTGAACACTGAAGCTTTCTTT CASSIDHLNTEAFF
NA TRBJ2-7 NA TRBV5-6 TGTGCCAGCAGCAAAGGGGGTAGCTCCTACGAGCAGTACTTC CASSKGGSSYEQYF
NA TRBJ2-1 NA TRBV7-9 TGTGCCGGAAACAGTTTCAGCTCCTACAATGAGCAGTTCTTC CAGNSFSSYNEQFF
NA TRBJ2-4 NA TRBV5-8 TGTGCCAGCAGCTTGGGGAACATTCAGTACTTC CASSLGNIQYF
NA TRBJ2-1 NA TRBV10-1 TGCGCCAGCAGTGAGTCTCAGAGGGAGGTCAATGAGCAGTTCTTC CASSESQREVNEQFF
NA TRBJ2-7 NA TRBV15 TGTGCCACCAGCAGAGATCCCGGACAGAGCTACGAGCAGTACTTC CATSRDPGQSYEQYF
NA TRBJ1-1 once TRBV27 TGTGCCAGCAGTTCGGACAGCATGAACACTGAAGCTTTCTTT CASSSDSMNTEAFF
TRBD2 TRBJ2-1 NA TRBV4-1 TGCGCCAGCAGCCATAGATGGACTAGCGGGAGATCGGCCGAATACAATGAGCAGTTCTTC CASSHRWTSGRSAEYNEQFF
NA TRBJ1-1 NA TRBV13 TGTGCCAGCAGCCTCTTGAACACTGAAGCTTTCTTT CASSLLNTEAFF
NA TRBJ2-7 NA TRBV25-1 TGTGCCAGCAGGTGGACAGAGACAGGCGAGCAGTACTTC CASRWTETGEQYF
TRBD1 TRBJ2-5 NA TRBV27 TGTGCCAGCAGTTTAGCTACAGGGGTGTACGAGACCCAGTACTTC CASSLATGVYETQYF